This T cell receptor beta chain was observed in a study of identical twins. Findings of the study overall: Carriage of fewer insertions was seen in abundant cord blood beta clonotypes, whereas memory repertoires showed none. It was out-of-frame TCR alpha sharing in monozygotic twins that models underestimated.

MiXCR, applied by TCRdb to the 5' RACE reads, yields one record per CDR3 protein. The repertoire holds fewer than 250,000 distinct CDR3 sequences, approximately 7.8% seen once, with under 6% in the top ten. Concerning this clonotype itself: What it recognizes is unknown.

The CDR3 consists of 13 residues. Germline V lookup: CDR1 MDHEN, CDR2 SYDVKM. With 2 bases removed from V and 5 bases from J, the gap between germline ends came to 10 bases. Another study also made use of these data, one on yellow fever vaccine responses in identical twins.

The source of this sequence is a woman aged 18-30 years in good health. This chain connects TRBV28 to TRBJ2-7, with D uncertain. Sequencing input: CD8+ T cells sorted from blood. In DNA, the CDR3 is TGTGCCAGCAGTTTAGGCAGGACGCACGAGCAGTACTTC. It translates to CASSLGRTHEQYF.